The clone carrying this T cell receptor (beta chain) was seen more than once but under ten times. What it binds is not known. The sample originates from a study of T-cell memory formation after mild COVID-19. TCRdb analysed the 5' RACE reads with MiXCR anew, one entry per CDR3 protein. The sample contains 550,000 to 700,000 distinct CDR3 sequences, roughly 18% of which appear only once. The CDR3 is 17 amino acids. Trimming removed 1 base from V and 2 bases from J, with 16 bases in between. Germline V gene data show CDR1 as SEHNR and CDR2 as FQNEAQ (reference sequence). The study, taken as a whole, reports: The study found contracting CD4+ clones mainly in CM and EM and contracting CD8+ clones in EMRA.

The rearrangement uses TRBV7-9 and TRBJ2-3, with D unclear. The sample taken for sequencing was PBMCs or a T cell subset sorted from them (not recorded which). This receptor was taken from an adult woman who had mild COVID-19 (a few samples of this study predate the infection). Cell type and time point are not known. Here the CDR3 reads CASSLDLGTTYTDTQYF. The CDR3 DNA reads TGTGCCAGCAGCTTAGATCTGGGAACCACTTACACAGATACGCAGTATTTT.